This TCR beta chain was sequenced during a study of blood T cell repertoires in COVID-19. Study overall: COVID-19 samples, acute and convalescent, were from the United States, Italy and Spain. T cells, B-cell-depleted T cells, or PBMCs provided the cDNA or gDNA that served as material.

V lost 2 bases, J lost 3 bases, and 12 bases lay in between. CDR1 and CDR2 (germline): SGHDT, YYEEEE. This CDR3 spans 15 amino acids. Authors' processing steps: Amplification from reference gene primers served as the basis for estimated nucleated cell counts. Here immunoSEQ multiplex PCR was the method, and the copy in TCRdb shows in-frame clones only, minus some. Clone size and V and J calls were adopted from that table, with D and trimming inferred from the DNA. Here the sample spans tens of thousands of clones, roughly 82% being singletons. The origin of this receptor is a woman aged 80 or older with acute or convalescent COVID-19. The genes are TRBV5-6 and TRBJ1-3; TRBD1 might be the D (5 bases). The source material was peripheral blood. CDR3 sequence: CASSFPQGGGNTIYF. The CDR3 DNA reads TGTGCCAGCAGCTTCCCCCAGGGCGGTGGAAACACCATATATTTT.